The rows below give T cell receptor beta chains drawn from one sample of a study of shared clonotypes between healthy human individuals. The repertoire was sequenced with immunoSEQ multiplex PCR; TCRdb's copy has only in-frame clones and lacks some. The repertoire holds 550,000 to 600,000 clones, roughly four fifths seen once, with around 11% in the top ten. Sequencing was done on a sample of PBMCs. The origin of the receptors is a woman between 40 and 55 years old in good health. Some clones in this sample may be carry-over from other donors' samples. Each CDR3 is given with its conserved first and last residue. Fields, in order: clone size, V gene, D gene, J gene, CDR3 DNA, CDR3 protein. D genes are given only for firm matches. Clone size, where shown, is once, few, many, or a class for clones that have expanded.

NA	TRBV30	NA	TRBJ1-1	TGTGCCTGGGACCCAGCATTGAACACTGAAGCTTTCTTT	CAWDPALNTEAFF
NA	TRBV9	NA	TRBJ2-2	TGTGCCAGCAGCGTAGGTGTGACCTTCCCGAACACCGGGGAGCTGTTTTTT	CASSVGVTFPNTGELFF
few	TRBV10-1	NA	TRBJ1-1	TGCGCCAGCAGTGAATCAGGGTGGACTGAAGCTTTCTTT	CASSESGWTEAFF
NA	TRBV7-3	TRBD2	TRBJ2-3	TGTGCCAGCAGCCCCACTAGCGGGAGGAGCACAGATACGCAGTATTTT	CASSPTSGRSTDTQYF
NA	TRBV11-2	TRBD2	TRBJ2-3	TGTGCCAGCAGCTACGGACTAGCGGGTGTAGTTAATACGCAGTATTTT	CASSYGLAGVVNTQYF
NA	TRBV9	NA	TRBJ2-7	TGTGCCAGCAGCCCGGGGACAACTAACGAGCAGTACTTC	CASSPGTTNEQYF
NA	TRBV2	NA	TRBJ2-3	TGTGCCAGCAGCCAGGGGCTGTTGAATACGCAGTATTTT	CASSQGLLNTQYF
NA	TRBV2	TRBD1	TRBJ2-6	TGTGCCAGTGACAGGGGGATCACCCACATCTCTGGGGCCAACGTCCTGACTTTC	CASDRGITHISGANVLTF
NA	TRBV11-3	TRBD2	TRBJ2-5	TGTGCCAGCAGTCGGGGGGGGACTAGCGGGAGCGCGGAGACCCAGTACTTC	CASSRGGTSGSAETQYF
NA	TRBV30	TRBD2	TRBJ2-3	TGTGCCTGGGGTCTAGCGGGCACAGATACGCAGTATTTT	CAWGLAGTDTQYF
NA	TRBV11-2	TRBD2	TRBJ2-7	TGTGCCAGCAGCGGCACACTAGCGGGGATCTCCTACGAGCAGTACTTC	CASSGTLAGISYEQYF
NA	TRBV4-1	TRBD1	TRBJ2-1	TGCGCCAGCAGCGCCCATAGGGACAGATACAATGAGCAGTTCTTC	CASSAHRDRYNEQFF
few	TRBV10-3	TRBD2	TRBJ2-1	TGTGCCATCAGCCCCGGAGGATCCGGGAGGGTAAATGAGCAGTTCTTC	CAISPGGSGRVNEQFF
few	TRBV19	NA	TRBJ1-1	TGTGCCAGTAGTATGGGGACTGAAGCTTTCTTT	CASSMGTEAFF
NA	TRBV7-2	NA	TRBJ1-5	TGTGCCAGCAGCTCATTGTATCAGCCCCAGCATTTT	CASSSLYQPQHF
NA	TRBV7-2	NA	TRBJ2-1	TGTGCCAGCAGCTTGGAACTAGTCACCTACAATGAGCAGTTCTTC	CASSLELVTYNEQFF
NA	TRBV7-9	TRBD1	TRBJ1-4	TGTGCCAGCAGCGCCCGGGACAGGAATGAAAAACTGTTTTTT	CASSARDRNEKLFF
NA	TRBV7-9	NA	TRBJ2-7	TGTGCCACAGACAGACTCTCGGACGAGCAGTACTTC	CATDRLSDEQYF
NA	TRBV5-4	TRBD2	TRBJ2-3	TGTGCCAGCACCCCTAGCGGGATAACAGATACGCAGTATTTT	CASTPSGITDTQYF
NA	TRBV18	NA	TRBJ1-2	TGTGCCAGCTCACCCCTTAATGACGGGGGGCTCTATGGCTACACCTTC	CASSPLNDGGLYGYTF
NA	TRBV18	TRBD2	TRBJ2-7	TGTGCCAGCTCACCTAGCGGGACCGGCTACGAGCAGTACTTC	CASSPSGTGYEQYF
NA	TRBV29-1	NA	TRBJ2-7	TGCAGCGTTGAGCTGGGGGGGCGCGAGCAGTACTTC	CSVELGGREQYF
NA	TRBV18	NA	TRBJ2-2	TGTGCCAGCTCACCGACGCGAGGAGGGCCTATCGGGGAGCTGTTTTTT	CASSPTRGGPIGELFF
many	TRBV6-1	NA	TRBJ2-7	TGTGCCAGCAGTGATAGGTACGAGCAGTACTTC	CASSDRYEQYF
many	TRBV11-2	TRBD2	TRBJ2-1	TGTGCCAGCAGCTTAGAGGGGACTAGCGGGAGATTTGGGCAGTTCTTC	CASSLEGTSGRFGQFF
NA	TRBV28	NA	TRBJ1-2	TGTGCCAGCAGCCCCCTAGGTGGCTACACCTTC	CASSPLGGYTF
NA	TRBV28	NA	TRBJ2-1	TGTGCCAGCAGTTTTTACGGGGGAAACTCCTACAATGAGCAGTTCTTC	CASSFYGGNSYNEQFF
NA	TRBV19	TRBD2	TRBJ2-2	TGTGCCAGTAGTATACGACTAGCGGGAAGCACCGGGGAGCTGTTTTTT	CASSIRLAGSTGELFF
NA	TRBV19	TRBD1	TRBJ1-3	TGTGCCAGTAGTGTACCGACAGGGTCTGGAAACACCATATATTTT	CASSVPTGSGNTIYF
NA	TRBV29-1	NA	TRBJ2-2	TGCAGCGCCCTGGGACAAAACACCGGGGAGCTGTTTTTT	CSALGQNTGELFF
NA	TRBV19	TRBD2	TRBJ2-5	TGTGCCAGTAGGGCTAGCGGCAACCCGACCCAGTACTTC	CASRASGNPTQYF
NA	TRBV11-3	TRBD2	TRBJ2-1	TGTGCCAGCAGCTTACTAGCGGGGGAACAGTTCTTC	CASSLLAGEQFF
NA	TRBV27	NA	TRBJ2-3	TGTGCCAGCAGTTCGGAGGCGGTGGATACGCAGTATTTT	CASSSEAVDTQYF
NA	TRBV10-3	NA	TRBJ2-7	TGTGCCATCAGTGAGTTTGCGGGCGGATCGTACGAGCAGTACTTC	CAISEFAGGSYEQYF
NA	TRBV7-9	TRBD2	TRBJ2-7	TGTGCCAGCAGCCCTAGCGGGATTGGGTCCTACGAGCAGTACTTC	CASSPSGIGSYEQYF
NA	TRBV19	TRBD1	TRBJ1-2	TGTGCCAGTAGTACCAGGACAGGCCTCTATGGCTACACCTTC	CASSTRTGLYGYTF
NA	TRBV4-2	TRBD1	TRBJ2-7	TGTGCCAGCAGCAAAGGGGACAGCCCCTACGAGCAGTACTTC	CASSKGDSPYEQYF
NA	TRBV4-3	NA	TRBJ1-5	TGCGCCAGCAGCCAAGATCTACGCTATAATAGCAATCAGCCCCAGCATTTT	CASSQDLRYNSNQPQHF
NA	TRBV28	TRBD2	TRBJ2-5	TGTGCCAGCAGGCCAAGGGGGACTAGCGGCTCACAAGAGACCCAGTACTTC	CASRPRGTSGSQETQYF
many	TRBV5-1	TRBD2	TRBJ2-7	TGCGCCAGCAGTACTAGCGGGAGTAGATCCTACGAGCAGTACTTC	CASSTSGSRSYEQYF
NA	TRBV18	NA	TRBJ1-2	TGTGCCACCGAAGGCGATGGGCAGGGCAGCAGCTACACCTTC	CATEGDGQGSSYTF
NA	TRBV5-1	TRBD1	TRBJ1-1	TGCGCCAGCAGCTCAAACCCCGGGACAGGGCAGTCCGAAGCTTTCTTT	CASSSNPGTGQSEAFF
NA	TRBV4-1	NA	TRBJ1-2	TGCGTCAGCAGCCAAGGTTCCCCGACTGGCTACACCTTC	CVSSQGSPTGYTF
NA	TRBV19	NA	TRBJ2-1	TGTGCCAGTAGTATATTGGGGTTCGACAATGAGCAGTTCTTC	CASSILGFDNEQFF
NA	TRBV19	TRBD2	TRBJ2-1	TGTGCCAGTAGCCTACTAGCGGGAGGCCCAAATGAGCAGTTCTTC	CASSLLAGGPNEQFF
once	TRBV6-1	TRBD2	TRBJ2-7	TGTGCCAGCAGCCGGACTAGCGGGAGTCACGAGCAGTACTTC	CASSRTSGSHEQYF